The T cell receptor (beta chain) under discussion was sequenced for a study of T cell responses to AZD1222 COVID-19 vaccine. Assay used: immunoSEQ multiplex PCR; TCRdb lists only in-frame clones, some missing. This table holds roughly 50,000 clones, 60% to 85% found once. V lost 2 bases and J lost 5; bases outside the gene matches: 7. CDR1 is SGHVS, CDR2 FQNEAQ, per germline. The CDR3 contains 17 residues. The chain carries TRBV7-8 and TRBJ2-5; 14 bases are a match to TRBD2. The sample here was peripheral blood, taken on day 0 of AZD1222 vaccination. The clonotype originates from an adult in good health. Here the CDR3 reads CASSLPTSGRAKETQYF. The CDR3 DNA reads as TGTGCCAGCAGCTTACCGACTAGCGGGAGGGCGAAGGAGACCCAGTACTTC.